These T cell receptor beta chains were read from a single sample in a study of breast tumors, draining lymph nodes, adjacent tissues. TCRdb analysed the multiplex PCR reads with MiXCR anew, one entry per CDR3 protein. The table includes tens of thousands of distinct CDR3 sequences, roughly 69% detected once. Sequenced input: breast tumor tissue. These TCRs come from a female donor with breast cancer. Some clones in this sample may be carry-over from other donors' samples. The conserved cysteine and the conserved F or W are not part of the CDR3 here. The order of the fields is V gene, CDR3 protein.

TRBV3-1,ASSQAGTGGAYEQY
TRBV19,ASSTPGSRRGQPQH
TRBV7-2,ASSLGGRSFHNEQF
TRBV4-1,ASSEEGTMSNSPLH
TRBV6-1,ASSWGQGARGNNSPLH
TRBV7-9,ASSLMAESPLH
TRBV18,ASSGNSYEQY
TRBV29-1,SVRLGGGAGDTQY
TRBV20-1,SARYSIGASYNEQF
TRBV2,ASSRQDLSGNTIY
TRBV7-7,ASSLESGITGELF
TRBV30,AWTGKSSYNSPLH
TRBV20-1,SARDMTTSTDTQY
TRBV2,ASPRPETSYNEQF
TRBV19,ASNMGPTLREPQH
TRBV20-1,SARGYDYYEQY
TRBV7-6,ASSRTGVSYEQY
TRBV28,ATLAEWDGMGDTQY
TRBV12-3/TRBV12-4,ASSWGQGYSNQPQH
TRBV5-4,ASRTGQGSYEQY
TRBV20-1,SAYPGGNQPQH
TRBV12-3/TRBV12-4,ASSPRQGARADTQY
TRBV5-1,ASSGGRNEQF
TRBV5-5,ASSLASNYGYT
TRBV20-1,SAPDRGTDTQY
TRBV5-1,ASSTQVWSTDTQY
TRBV9,ASSVGDRTYEQY
TRBV5-1,ASSLEGGGPYTGELF
TRBV20-1,SASLGPLTNYGYT
TRBV7-9,ASSPGQENYGYT
TRBV2,ASSPSYSEQY
TRBV7-2,ASSSGALSNQPQH
TRBV7-2,ASSPQGGTGGGTLNYGYT
TRBV20-1,SAWTGRNEQF
TRBV12-3/TRBV12-4,ASSRLLEQF
TRBV10-3,AISESGQDSGNTIY
TRBV29-1,STSTTGHTEAF
TRBV7-9,ASSSLAGRERDTQY
TRBV5-4,ASSWDRNNSPLH
TRBV15,ATSATVNPTSGGTDTQY
TRBV3-1,ASSQEGTGYTDTQY
TRBV15,ATSRGQDPGANVLT
TRBV7-2,ASSARTSGGFSYNEQF
TRBV18,ASSPREGPHTEAF
TRBV19,ASSIPRHSNQPQH
TRBV20-1,SASQGGTFTDTQY
TRBV7-3,ASSLGGTSTQY
TRBV4-3,ASPGTPSSYNEQF
TRBV30,AWSPGQGALLGGYT
TRBV15,ATSRDPGTSGSGTSREQF